This TCR beta chain was recovered during a study of blood T cell repertoires in COVID-19. Whole-study context: The origin of the acute and convalescent COVID-19 samples was the United States, Italy and Spain. Sources were T cells, B-cell-depleted T cells, or PBMCs; the material itself was cDNA or gDNA.

The table came from immunoSEQ multiplex PCR; TCRdb's copy has only in-frame clones and leaves some out. Found here are over 120,000 clones, 75% to 90% of them singletons; the top ten hold less than 3%. Trimming removed 5 bases from V and 1 base from J; junction bases left unmatched: 6. This CDR3 comprises 16 residues. The germline V gene encodes CDR1 MNHEY and CDR2 SMNVEV (reference sequence). The sequencing sample was made of peripheral blood. This sequence originates from a man aged 55 to 70 with active or convalescent COVID-19. The chain carries TRBV27 and TRBJ2-2, with TRBD1 matching 8 bases. CDR3 residues: CASSQPGQENTGELFF. CDR3 DNA sequence: TGTGCCAGCAGTCAGCCGGGACAGGAGAACACCGGGGAGCTGTTTTTT.